A selection of T cell receptor beta chains follows, all from one sample in a study of CD8 T cells in Susac syndrome. TCRdb reanalysed the immunoSEQ multiplex PCR reads using MiXCR and keeps one entry per CDR3 protein. The sample includes tens of thousands of distinct CDR3 sequences, roughly 94% of them seen just once. What was sequenced was CD8+ T cells from PBMCs. These receptors all stem from a human donor with multiple sclerosis. The CDR3 runs from the conserved cysteine through the conserved F or W. Each record gives: V gene, J gene, D gene, clone size, CDR3 DNA, CDR3 protein. A D gene is named only where the DNA matches it firmly. Expanded clones are given a class, and other clones once, few, many or no size at all.

TRBV2	TRBJ1-6	-	-	TGTGCCAGCCGGGGAAATTCACCCCTCCACTTT	CASRGNSPLHF
TRBV19	TRBJ2-3	TRBD2	-	TGTGCCAGTAGTCCTTCCTCGACTAGCGGGGGAAAGGATACGCAGTATTTT	CASSPSSTSGGKDTQYF
TRBV5-1	TRBJ2-7	-	-	-	CASSSSGTGTYEQYF
TRBV5-6	TRBJ2-1	-	-	TGTGCCAGCAGCTTCGCCGGGGGCTCCTACAATGAGCAGTTCTTC	CASSFAGGSYNEQFF
TRBV27	TRBJ1-2	TRBD1	-	TGTGCCAGCAGTTATTCCGGGACAGGAGATGTGCGTGGCTACACCTTC	CASSYSGTGDVRGYTF
TRBV7-8	TRBJ2-1	-	once	TGTGCCAGCAGCTTGGAAGGGACTTTCAATGAGCAGTTCTTC	CASSLEGTFNEQFF
TRBV29-1	TRBJ2-2	TRBD1	-	TGCAGCGTAACAGGGGAGAGGTTGGGGGAGCTGTTTTTT	CSVTGERLGELFF
TRBV28	TRBJ2-7	-	few	TGTGCCAGCAGTTCCGACAGTTCCTACGAGCAGTACTTC	CASSSDSSYEQYF
TRBV9	TRBJ2-1	-	-	TGTGCCAGCAGCTCGTCAGTGGTGAACAATGAGCAGTTCTTC	CASSSSVVNNEQFF
TRBV19	TRBJ2-7	-	-	TGTGCCAGTAGTATGGGCTACGAGCAGTACTTC	CASSMGYEQYF
TRBV6-5	TRBJ1-1	TRBD1	-	TGTGCCAGCAGTTACGGGACAGGGGCGAGCACTGAAGCTTTCTTT	CASSYGTGASTEAFF
TRBV5-1	TRBJ2-7	TRBD1	few	TGCGCCAGCAGCTCCCCGGGACAGGGGGCTAACGAGCAGTACTTC	CASSSPGQGANEQYF
TRBV6-2/TRBV6-3	TRBJ2-2	-	-	TGTGCCAGCAGTTACTCGGACACCAACACCGGGGAGCTGTTTTTT	CASSYSDTNTGELFF
TRBV7-9	TRBJ2-7	-	-	TGTGCCAGCAGCCCAGGGGCAGCGAGCTCCTACGAGCAGTACTTC	CASSPGAASSYEQYF
TRBV6-5	TRBJ1-1	-	-	TGTGCCAGCAGTTACGGGCAGGGGCTTGAAGCTTTCTTT	CASSYGQGLEAFF
TRBV14	TRBJ1-1	TRBD1	-	TGTGCCAGCAGCCACCCCGGGACAGGTCCCACCGAAGCTTTCTTT	CASSHPGTGPTEAFF
TRBV5-4	TRBJ2-7	TRBD2	-	TGTGCCAGCAGCTTGGCCCCACAGCGGGAGTTGGGGGACGAGCAGTACTTC	CASSLAPQRELGDEQYF
TRBV12-3/TRBV12-4	TRBJ1-5	TRBD1	-	TGTGCCAGCAGCCCGACAGGGGTAATTAAGCATTTT	CASSPTGVIKHF
TRBV19	TRBJ2-2	-	-	TGTGCCAGTAGCCCCTGGGATGGGGGGAACACCGGGGAGCTGTTTTTT	CASSPWDGGNTGELFF
TRBV7-9	TRBJ2-7	-	once	TGTGCCAGCAGCATCCAGGGCCGCCACGAGCAGTACTTC	CASSIQGRHEQYF
TRBV2	TRBJ1-2	-	-	TGTGCCAGCAGTGAAGCGATAACTAACTATGGCTACACCTTC	CASSEAITNYGYTF
TRBV12-3/TRBV12-4	TRBJ1-1	TRBD1	-	TGTGCCAGCAGTTTAGGACAGGGGATCACTGAAGCTTTCTTT	CASSLGQGITEAFF
TRBV29-1	TRBJ1-2	TRBD1	-	TGCAGCGTCGAAGACAGGGGGCCTAACTATGGCTACACCTTC	CSVEDRGPNYGYTF
TRBV9	TRBJ2-1	-	-	TGTGCCAGCAGCGTAAAACCACAGGGATACTACAATGAGCAGTTCTTC	CASSVKPQGYYNEQFF
TRBV15	TRBJ1-5	-	-	TGTGCCACCAGCCTTAGGGGGCAGCCCCAGCATTTT	CATSLRGQPQHF
TRBV5-1	TRBJ2-1	-	-	TGCGCCAGCAGCCCCCATTTTCAGAACAATGAGCAGTTCTTC	CASSPHFQNNEQFF
TRBV13	TRBJ2-7	TRBD2	-	TGTGCCAGCAACCCGGGGCGGGGGGCGCGGGAGCAGTACTTC	CASNPGRGAREQYF
TRBV5-1	TRBJ2-1	-	-	TGCGCCAGCAGCTTGAGGGGGGGCCCTGATGAGCAGTTCTTC	CASSLRGGPDEQFF
TRBV10-3	TRBJ2-5	-	-	TGTGCCATCAGTGAGTCCGTGAGGGGCCAAGAGACCCAGTACTTC	CAISESVRGQETQYF
TRBV4-2	TRBJ2-7	-	-	TGTGCCAGCAGCCTCCAAGAGGAGGATACGGCGCAGTACTTC	CASSLQEEDTAQYF
TRBV20-1	TRBJ2-7	TRBD1	-	TGCAGTGCTGGGACAGAGCCCCGCGGGCAGTACTTC	CSAGTEPRGQYF
TRBV30	TRBJ1-5	-	once	TGTGCCTGGAGTGCCCCTTGGGGGGGCAATCAGCCCCAGCATTTT	CAWSAPWGGNQPQHF
TRBV7-9	TRBJ1-2	-	-	TGTGCCAGCAGCTCGGGAGTCCTAAACACCTTC	CASSSGVLNTF
TRBV12-3/TRBV12-4	TRBJ1-3	-	-	TGTGCCAGCAGTTCCGGGGAGGCAAGCTCTGGAAACACCATATATTTT	CASSSGEASSGNTIYF
TRBV29-1	TRBJ2-7	-	-	TGCAGCGTCTACGGCAGCACCTCCTACGAGCAGTACTTC	CSVYGSTSYEQYF
TRBV7-2	TRBJ2-1	TRBD1	-	TGTGCCAGCAGCTTGACAGGGACGAATGAGCAGTTCTTC	CASSLTGTNEQFF
TRBV6-6	TRBJ1-5	-	-	TGTGCCAGCAGTTATCTAGGGCTCGGGCAGCCCCAGCATTTT	CASSYLGLGQPQHF
TRBV5-6	TRBJ2-2	TRBD1	-	TGTGCCAGCAGCTCTCAGGACAGGGCGGGGACCGGGGAGCTGTTTTTT	CASSSQDRAGTGELFF
TRBV30	TRBJ2-2	-	-	TGTGCCTGGAGGTACAGGGTCGTATCAAACACCGGGGAGCTGTTTTTT	CAWRYRVVSNTGELFF
TRBV29-1	TRBJ1-2	-	-	TGCAGCGTTGAAGACAGGATGAACTATGGCTACACCTTC	CSVEDRMNYGYTF
TRBV29-1	TRBJ1-2	TRBD1	-	TGCAGCGTTAAGGGGGCCGCTAACTATGGCTACACCTTC	CSVKGAANYGYTF
TRBV4-3	TRBJ2-3	-	-	TGCGCCAGCAGCCAAGTGGCAGGGCCTACTAGCACAGATACGCAGTATTTT	CASSQVAGPTSTDTQYF
TRBV4-1	TRBJ1-1	-	-	TGCGCCAGCAGCCAAGAAAAGGATTACACTGAAGCTTTCTTT	CASSQEKDYTEAFF
TRBV19	TRBJ2-7	-	-	TGTGCCAGTAATACAGGGTCCTACGAGCAGTACTTC	CASNTGSYEQYF
TRBV20-1	TRBJ1-2	-	-	TGCAGTGCTAGGGAAACGGACAGCGCTCACACCTTC	CSARETDSAHTF
TRBV29-1	TRBJ2-5	-	-	TGCAGCGTTGAATGGCCCATTCCCCAAGAGACCCAGTACTTC	CSVEWPIPQETQYF
TRBV18	TRBJ2-1	-	-	TGTGCCAGCTCACCTCCAGGGTACGAGCAGTTCTTC	CASSPPGYEQFF
TRBV5-1	TRBJ1-4	-	-	TGCGCCAGCAGCTTGGAACAGGGCCAGAGGGAACTGTTTTTT	CASSLEQGQRELFF
TRBV27	TRBJ1-1	-	-	TGTGCCAGCAGGCCCTATGGGGGAGGCACTGAAGCTTTCTTT	CASRPYGGGTEAFF
TRBV12-3/TRBV12-4	TRBJ2-1	-	-	TGTGCCAGCAAACACAATAGCGGTGAGCAGTTCTTC	CASKHNSGEQFF
TRBV11-2	TRBJ2-5	-	-	TGTGCCAGCAGCTTGCGGCTCCAAGAGACCCAGTACTTC	CASSLRLQETQYF
TRBV27	TRBJ2-1	-	-	TGTGCCAGCAAGATCGGACTCCGGGACAATGAGCAGTTCTTC	CASKIGLRDNEQFF